This TCR beta chain is drawn from a study of radiotherapy plus CTLA-4 blockade in lung cancer. Study-level background: Objective responses were documented in around a sixth of patients, with disease control in roughly 34%. Study-wide points: Early shifts in blood T cell clones, with interferon-beta, reportedly predicted response best. Clones derived from tumor TCRs expanded in blood after radiotherapy plus ipilimumab.

This clone occurred once. Its specificity is not known. The ends were cut back, 3 bases at V and 7 bases at J, with 12 bases in the middle. The CDR3 is made up of 13 amino acids. Germline lookup yields CDR1 GTSNPN and CDR2 SVGIG (reference sequence). Measured with immunoSEQ multiplex PCR; TCRdb has only the in-frame clones, and not every one. The sample contains more than 90,000 clones, approximately 78% of which appear only once. The study gave focal radiation plus ipilimumab CTLA-4 blockade to patients with chemo-refractory metastatic non-small-cell lung cancer. Sequencing used peripheral blood, obtained from a patient treated with radiotherapy plus ipilimumab. This chain uses TRBV30 with TRBJ1-4, with D perhaps matching TRBD1 (6 bases). The source is a human donor with non-small cell lung cancer that progressed on radiotherapy plus ipilimumab. The CDR3 nucleotides are TGTGCCTGGAGAATAAGGGGGACTGAAAAACTGTTTTTT. As protein: CAWRIRGTEKLFF.